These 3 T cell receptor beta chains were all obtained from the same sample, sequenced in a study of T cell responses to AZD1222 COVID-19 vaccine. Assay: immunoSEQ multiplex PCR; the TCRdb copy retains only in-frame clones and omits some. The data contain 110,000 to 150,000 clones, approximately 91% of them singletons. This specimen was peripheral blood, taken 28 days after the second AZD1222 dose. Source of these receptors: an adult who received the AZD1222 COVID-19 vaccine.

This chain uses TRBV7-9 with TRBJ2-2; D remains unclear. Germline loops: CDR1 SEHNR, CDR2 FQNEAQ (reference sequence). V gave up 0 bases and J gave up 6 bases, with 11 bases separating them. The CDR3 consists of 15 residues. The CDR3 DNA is TGTGCCAGCAGCTTAGCCTTTGCGGTTTCCGGGGAGCTGTTTTTT. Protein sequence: CASSLAFAVSGELFF.

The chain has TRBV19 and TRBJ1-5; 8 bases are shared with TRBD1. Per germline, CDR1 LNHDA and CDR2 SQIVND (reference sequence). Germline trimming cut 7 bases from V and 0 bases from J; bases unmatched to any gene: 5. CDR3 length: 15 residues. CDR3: CASKDRGYSNQPQHF. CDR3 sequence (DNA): TGTGCCAGTAAAGACAGGGGTTATAGCAATCAGCCCCAGCATTTT. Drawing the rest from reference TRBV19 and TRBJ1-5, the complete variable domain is DGGITQSPKYLFRKEGQNVTLSCEQNLNHDAMYWYRQDPGQGLRLIYYSQIVNDFQKGDIAEGYSVSREKKESFPLTVTSAQKNPTAFYLCASKDRGYSNQPQHFGDGTRLSIL.

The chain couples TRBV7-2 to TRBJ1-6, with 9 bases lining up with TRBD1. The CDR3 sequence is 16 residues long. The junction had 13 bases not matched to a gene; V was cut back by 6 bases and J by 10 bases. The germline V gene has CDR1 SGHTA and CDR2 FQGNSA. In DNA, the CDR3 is TGTGCCAGCAGTTTTCGGGGACAGGGAAGGCAATCACCCCTCCACTTT. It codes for CASSFRGQGRQSPLHF.